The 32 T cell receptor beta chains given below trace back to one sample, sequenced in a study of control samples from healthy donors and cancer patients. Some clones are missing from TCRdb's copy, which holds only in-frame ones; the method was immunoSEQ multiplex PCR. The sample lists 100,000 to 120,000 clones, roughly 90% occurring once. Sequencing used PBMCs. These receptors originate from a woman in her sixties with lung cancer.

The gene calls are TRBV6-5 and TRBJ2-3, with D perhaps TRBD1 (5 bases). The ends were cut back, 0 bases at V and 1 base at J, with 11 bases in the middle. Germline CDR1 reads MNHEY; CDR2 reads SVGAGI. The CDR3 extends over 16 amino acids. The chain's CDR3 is CASSYSRGRGTDTQYF. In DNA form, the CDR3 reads TGTGCCAGCAGTTACTCAAGGGGTCGAGGCACAGATACGCAGTATTTT.

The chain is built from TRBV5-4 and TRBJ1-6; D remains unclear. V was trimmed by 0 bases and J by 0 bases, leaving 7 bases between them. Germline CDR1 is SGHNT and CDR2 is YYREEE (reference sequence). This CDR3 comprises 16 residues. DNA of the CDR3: TGTGCCAGCAGCTTGGCGGCCGTCTCCTATAATTCACCCCTCCACTTT. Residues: CASSLAAVSYNSPLHF.

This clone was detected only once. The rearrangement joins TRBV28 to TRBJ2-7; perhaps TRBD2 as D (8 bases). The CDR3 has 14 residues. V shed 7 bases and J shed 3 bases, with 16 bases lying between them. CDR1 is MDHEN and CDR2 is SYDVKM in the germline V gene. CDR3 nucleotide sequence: TGTGCCAGCATATCGGGAGGGGGCGACTACGAGCAGTACTTC. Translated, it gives CASISGGGDYEQYF.

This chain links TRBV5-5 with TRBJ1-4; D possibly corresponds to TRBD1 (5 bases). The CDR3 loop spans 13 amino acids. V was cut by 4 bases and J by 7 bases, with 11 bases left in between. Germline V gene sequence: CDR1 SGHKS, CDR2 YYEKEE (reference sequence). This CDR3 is CASSRGGGEKLFF. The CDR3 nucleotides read TGTGCCAGCAGCCGGGGCGGAGGTGAAAAACTGTTTTTT.

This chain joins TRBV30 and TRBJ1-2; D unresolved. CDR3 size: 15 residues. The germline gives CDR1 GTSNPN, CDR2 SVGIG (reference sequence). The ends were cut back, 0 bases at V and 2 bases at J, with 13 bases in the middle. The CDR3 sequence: CAWSVKRVPNYGYTF. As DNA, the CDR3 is TGTGCCTGGAGTGTCAAACGGGTCCCCAACTATGGCTACACCTTC.

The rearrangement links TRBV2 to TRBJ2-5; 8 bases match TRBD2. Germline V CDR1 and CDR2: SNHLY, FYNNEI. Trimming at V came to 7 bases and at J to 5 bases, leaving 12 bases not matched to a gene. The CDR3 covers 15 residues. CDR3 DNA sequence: TGTGCCAGCAAAGGGACTAGTGGGGATGGGGAGACCCAGTACTTC. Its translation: CASKGTSGDGETQYF.

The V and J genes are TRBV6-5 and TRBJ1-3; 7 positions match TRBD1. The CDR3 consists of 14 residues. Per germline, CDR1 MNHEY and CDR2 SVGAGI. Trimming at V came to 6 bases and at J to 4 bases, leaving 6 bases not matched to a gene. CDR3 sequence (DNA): TGTGCCAGCAGGGCAGGGACAGCCGGAAACACCATATATTTT. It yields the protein CASRAGTAGNTIYF.

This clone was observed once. CDR3 loop: CASSSGTSDQPQHF. CDR3 DNA: TGTGCCAGCTCATCCGGGACAAGTGATCAGCCCCAGCATTTT. The V call is TRBV18, the J call TRBJ1-5; D is perhaps TRBD1 (6 bases). Trimming took off 5 bases at V and 5 bases at J, with 13 bases between the two ends. The CDR3 consists of 14 residues. Germline V gene lookup returns CDR1 KGHSH and CDR2 LQKENI.

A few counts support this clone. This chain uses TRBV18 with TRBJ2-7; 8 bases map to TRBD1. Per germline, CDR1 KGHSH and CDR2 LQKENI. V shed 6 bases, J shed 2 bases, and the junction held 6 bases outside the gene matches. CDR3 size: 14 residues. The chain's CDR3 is CASSQGAGTYEQYF. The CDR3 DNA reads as TGTGCCAGCTCGCAGGGGGCAGGAACCTACGAGCAGTACTTC.

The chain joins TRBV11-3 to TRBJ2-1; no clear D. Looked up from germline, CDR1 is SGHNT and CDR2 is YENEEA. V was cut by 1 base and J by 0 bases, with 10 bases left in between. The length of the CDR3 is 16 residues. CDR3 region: CASSLGGRSSYNEQFF. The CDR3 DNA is TGTGCCAGCAGCTTAGGAGGCAGGAGCTCCTACAATGAGCAGTTCTTC.

The DNA of the CDR3 is TGTGCCAGCAGTTACCAGGGGAACTATGGCTACACCTTC. It translates to CASSYQGNYGYTF. The chain combines TRBV27 with TRBJ1-2; D may be TRBD1 (6 bases). The CDR3 is 13 residues long. Deletions cut 4 bases from V and 2 bases from J, with 8 bases between. CDR1 MNHEY and CDR2 SMNVEV come from the germline V gene (reference sequence).

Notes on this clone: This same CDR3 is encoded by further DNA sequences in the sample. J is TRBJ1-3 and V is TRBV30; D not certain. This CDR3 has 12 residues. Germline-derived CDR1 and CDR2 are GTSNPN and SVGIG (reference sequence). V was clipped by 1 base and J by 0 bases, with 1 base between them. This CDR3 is CAWSGSGNTIYF. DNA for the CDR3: TGTGCCTGGAGTGGCTCTGGAAACACCATATATTTT. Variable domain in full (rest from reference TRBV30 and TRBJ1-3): SQTIHQWPATLVQPVGSPLSLECTVEGTSNPNLYWYRQAAGRGLQLLFYSVGIGQISSEVPQNLSASRPQDRQFILSSKKLLLSDSGFYLCAWSGSGNTIYFGEGSWLTVV.

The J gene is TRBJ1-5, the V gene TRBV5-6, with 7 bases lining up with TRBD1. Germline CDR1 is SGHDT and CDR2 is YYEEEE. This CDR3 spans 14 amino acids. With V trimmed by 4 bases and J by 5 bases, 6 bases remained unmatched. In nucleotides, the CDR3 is TGTGCCAGCAGCACCGCTGACAGGGATCAGCCCCAGCATTTT. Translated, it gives CASSTADRDQPQHF. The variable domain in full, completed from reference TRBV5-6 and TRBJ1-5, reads DAGVTQSPTHLIKTRGQQVTLRCSPKSGHDTVSWYQQALGQGPQFIFQYYEEEERQRGNFPDRFSGHQFPNYSSELNVNALLLGDSALYLCASSTADRDQPQHFGDGTRLSIL.

CDR3 loop: CASSLSGGMNTEAFF. The CDR3 region has the DNA TGTGCCAGCAGCTTGTCGGGGGGGATGAACACTGAAGCTTTCTTT. The chain recombines TRBV5-6 with TRBJ1-1; a weak D match, TRBD1 (5 bases). Trimming removed 1 base at V and 0 bases at J, with 10 bases between. Germline assignment: CDR1 SGHDT and CDR2 YYEEEE. The CDR3 sequence is 15 residues long.

The CDR3 here is CSVVRGTVTDTQYF. CDR3 nucleotide sequence: TGCAGCGTTGTACGAGGGACGGTCACAGATACGCAGTATTTT. The V and J genes are TRBV29-1 and TRBJ2-3; D is perhaps TRBD1 or TRBD2 (5 bases each). V lost 4 bases, J lost 2 bases, and 13 bases lay in between. CDR3 size: 14 residues. The germline CDR1 and CDR2 sequences are SQVTM and ANQGSEA.

For the CDR3, the DNA is TGTGCCAGCAGTGAATTAGTGGGCGAGCAGTACTTC. It specifies CASSELVGEQYF. The chain joins TRBV25-1 to TRBJ2-7; D not certain. V was pared by 1 base and J by 6 bases, with 7 bases between. Germline V gives CDR1 MGHDK, CDR2 SYGVNS. The CDR3 extends over 12 amino acids.

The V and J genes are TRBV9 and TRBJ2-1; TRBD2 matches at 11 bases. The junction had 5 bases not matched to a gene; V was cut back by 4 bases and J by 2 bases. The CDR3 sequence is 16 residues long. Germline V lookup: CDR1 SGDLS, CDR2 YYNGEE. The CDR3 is CASSSLAGGPYNEQFF. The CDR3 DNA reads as TGTGCCAGCAGCTCCCTAGCGGGAGGACCCTACAATGAGCAGTTCTTC. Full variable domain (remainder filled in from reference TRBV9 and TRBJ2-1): DSGVTQTPKHLITATGQRVTLRCSPRSGDLSVYWYQQSLDQGLQFLIQYYNGEERAKGNILERFSAQQFPDLHSELNLSSLELGDSALYFCASSSLAGGPYNEQFFGPGTRLTVL.

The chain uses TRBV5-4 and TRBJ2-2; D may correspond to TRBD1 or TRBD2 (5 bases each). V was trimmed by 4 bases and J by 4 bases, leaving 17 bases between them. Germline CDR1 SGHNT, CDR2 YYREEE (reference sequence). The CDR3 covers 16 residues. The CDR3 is CASSLGAGPTTGELFF. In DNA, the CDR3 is TGTGCCAGCAGCCTCGGGGCAGGACCCACCACCGGGGAGCTGTTTTTT.

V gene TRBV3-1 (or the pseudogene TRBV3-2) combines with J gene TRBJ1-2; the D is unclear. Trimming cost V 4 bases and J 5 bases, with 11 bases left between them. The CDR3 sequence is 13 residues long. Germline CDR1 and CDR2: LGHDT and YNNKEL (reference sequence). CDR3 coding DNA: TGTGCCAGCAGCCTTATGACTCTATATGGCTACACCTTC. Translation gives CASSLMTLYGYTF.

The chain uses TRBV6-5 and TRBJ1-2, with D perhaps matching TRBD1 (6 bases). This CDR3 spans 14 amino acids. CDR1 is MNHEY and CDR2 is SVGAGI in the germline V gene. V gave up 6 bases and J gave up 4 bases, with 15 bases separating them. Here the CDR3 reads CASSSRGGGYGYTF. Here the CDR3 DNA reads TGTGCCAGCAGCTCAAGGGGGGGCGGCTATGGCTACACCTTC.

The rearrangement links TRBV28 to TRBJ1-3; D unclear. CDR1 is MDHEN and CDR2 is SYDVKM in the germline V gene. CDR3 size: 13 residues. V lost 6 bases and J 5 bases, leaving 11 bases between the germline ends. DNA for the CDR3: TGTGCCAGCAGCCTGGACCGTAGAAACACCATATATTTT. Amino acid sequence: CASSLDRRNTIYF.

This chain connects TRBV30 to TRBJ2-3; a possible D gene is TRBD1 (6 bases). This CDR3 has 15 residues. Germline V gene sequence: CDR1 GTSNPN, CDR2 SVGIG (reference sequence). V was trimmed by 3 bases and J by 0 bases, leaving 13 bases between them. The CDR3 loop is CAWRTQGISTDTQYF. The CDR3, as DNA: TGTGCCTGGAGGACACAGGGAATCAGCACAGATACGCAGTATTTT.

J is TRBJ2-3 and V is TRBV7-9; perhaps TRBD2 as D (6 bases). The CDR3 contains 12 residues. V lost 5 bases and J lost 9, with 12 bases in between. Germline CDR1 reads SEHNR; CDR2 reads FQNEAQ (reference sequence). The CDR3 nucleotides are TGTGCCAGCAGCCCCAGACTAGAAACGCAGTATTTT. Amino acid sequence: CASSPRLETQYF.

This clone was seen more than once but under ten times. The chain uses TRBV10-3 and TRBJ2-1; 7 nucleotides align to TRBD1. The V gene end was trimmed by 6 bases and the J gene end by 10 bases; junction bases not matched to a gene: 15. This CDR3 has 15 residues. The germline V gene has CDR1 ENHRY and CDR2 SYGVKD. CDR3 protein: CAISPTKQQGQEQFF. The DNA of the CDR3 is TGTGCCATCAGCCCGACCAAACAACAGGGACAGGAGCAGTTCTTC.

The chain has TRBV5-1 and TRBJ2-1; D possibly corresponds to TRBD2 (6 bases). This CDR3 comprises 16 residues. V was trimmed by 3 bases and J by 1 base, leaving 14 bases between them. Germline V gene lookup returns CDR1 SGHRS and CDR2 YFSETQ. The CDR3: CASSSGVAVSYNEQFF. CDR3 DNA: TGCGCCAGCAGCTCCGGGGTAGCGGTTTCCTACAATGAGCAGTTCTTC. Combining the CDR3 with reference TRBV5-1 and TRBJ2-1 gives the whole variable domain KAGVTQTPRYLIKTRGQQVTLSCSPISGHRSVSWYQQTPGQGLQFLFEYFSETQRNKGNFPGRFSGRQFSNSRSEMNVSTLELGDSALYLCASSSGVAVSYNEQFFGPGTRLTVL.

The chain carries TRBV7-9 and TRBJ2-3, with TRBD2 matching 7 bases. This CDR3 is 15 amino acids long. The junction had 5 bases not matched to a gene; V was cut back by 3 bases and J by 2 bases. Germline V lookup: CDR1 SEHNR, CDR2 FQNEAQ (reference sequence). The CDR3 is CASSLSSGPTDTQYF. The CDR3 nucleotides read TGTGCCAGCAGCTTGTCTAGCGGACCCACAGATACGCAGTATTTT.

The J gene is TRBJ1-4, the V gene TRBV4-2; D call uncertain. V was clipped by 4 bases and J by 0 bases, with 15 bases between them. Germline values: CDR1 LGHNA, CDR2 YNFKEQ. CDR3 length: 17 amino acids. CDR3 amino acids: CASSPRPVGATNEKLFF. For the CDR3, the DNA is TGTGCCAGCAGCCCACGCCCCGTCGGAGCAACTAATGAAAAACTGTTTTTT.

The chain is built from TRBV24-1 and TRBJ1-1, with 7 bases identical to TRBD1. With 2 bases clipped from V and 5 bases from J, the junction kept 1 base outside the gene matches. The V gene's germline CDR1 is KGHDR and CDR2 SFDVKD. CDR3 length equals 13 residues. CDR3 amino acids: CATSDWDSTEAFF. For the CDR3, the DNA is TGTGCCACCAGTGATTGGGACAGTACTGAAGCTTTCTTT.

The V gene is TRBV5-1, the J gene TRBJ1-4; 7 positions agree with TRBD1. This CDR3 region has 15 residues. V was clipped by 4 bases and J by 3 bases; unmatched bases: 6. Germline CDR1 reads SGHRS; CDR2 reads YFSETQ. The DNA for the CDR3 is TGCGCCAGCAGCGACGACAGGGCCTCTAATGAAAAACTGTTTTTT. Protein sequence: CASSDDRASNEKLFF.

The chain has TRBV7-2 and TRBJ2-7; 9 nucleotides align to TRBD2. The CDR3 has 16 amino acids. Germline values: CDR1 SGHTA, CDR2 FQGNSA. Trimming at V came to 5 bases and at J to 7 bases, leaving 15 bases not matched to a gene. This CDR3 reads CASSVGGIAGAGEQYF. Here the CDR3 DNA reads TGTGCCAGCAGCGTAGGCGGGATAGCGGGAGCTGGAGAGCAGTACTTC.

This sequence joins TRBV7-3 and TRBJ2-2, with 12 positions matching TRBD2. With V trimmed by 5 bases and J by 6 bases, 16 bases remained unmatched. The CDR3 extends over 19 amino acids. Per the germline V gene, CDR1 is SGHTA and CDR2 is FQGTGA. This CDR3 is CASSRDPGLAGGGAGELFF. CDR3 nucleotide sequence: TGTGCCAGCAGCCGAGACCCGGGGCTAGCGGGAGGGGGAGCCGGGGAGCTGTTTTTT.

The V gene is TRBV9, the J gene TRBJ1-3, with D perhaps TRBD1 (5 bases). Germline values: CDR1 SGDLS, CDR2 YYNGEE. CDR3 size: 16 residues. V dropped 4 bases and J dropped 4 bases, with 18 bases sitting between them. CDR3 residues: CASSPDSPSGGNTIYF. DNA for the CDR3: TGTGCCAGCAGCCCCGACAGTCCTTCTGGAGGAAACACCATATATTTT.